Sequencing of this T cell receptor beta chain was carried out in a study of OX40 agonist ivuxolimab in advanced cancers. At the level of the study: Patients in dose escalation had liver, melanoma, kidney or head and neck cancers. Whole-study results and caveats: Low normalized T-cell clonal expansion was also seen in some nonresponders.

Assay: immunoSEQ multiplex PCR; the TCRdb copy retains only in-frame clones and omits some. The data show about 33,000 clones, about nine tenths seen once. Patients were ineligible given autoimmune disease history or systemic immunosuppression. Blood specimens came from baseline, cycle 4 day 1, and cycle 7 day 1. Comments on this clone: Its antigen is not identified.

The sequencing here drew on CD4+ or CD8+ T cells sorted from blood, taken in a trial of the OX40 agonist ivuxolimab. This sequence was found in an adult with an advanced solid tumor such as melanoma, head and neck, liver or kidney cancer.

The CDR3 reads CASRPYRQGDQPQHF. The CDR3 DNA sequence: TGTGCCAGCAGACCCTACCGACAGGGGGATCAGCCCCAGCATTTT. The chain links TRBV28 to TRBJ1-5; 9 positions match TRBD1. The CDR3 runs 15 residues. Trimming took 6 bases from V and 5 from J; bases not matched to a gene: 8. Germline-derived CDR1 and CDR2 are MDHEN and SYDVKM.